Listed below are T cell receptor beta chains from one sample, sequenced in a study of identical twins. TCRdb re-derived calls from the 5' RACE reads in MiXCR, one entry per CDR3 protein. The sample holds just over 450,000 distinct CDR3 sequences, 13% to 15% seen once. These data are also associated with another study on yellow fever vaccine responses in identical twins.

The sample was CD4+ T cells sorted from blood. Receptors were obtained from a woman between 18 and 29 years old in good health. Each CDR3 is given with its conserved first and last residue. D genes are given only for firm matches. The size of a clone is reported for some rows only, either as once, few or many, or as a class for expanded clones.

J	size	V	D	CDR3	DNA
TRBJ2-3	many	TRBV29-1	.	CSGSLGGGRGDTQYF	TGCAGCGGCAGTCTGGGAGGGGGGCGTGGAGATACGCAGTATTTT
TRBJ1-6	few	TRBV28	.	CASSSTRVGSPLHF	TGTGCCAGCAGTTCAACCAGGGTGGGTTCACCCCTCCACTTT
TRBJ2-7	few	TRBV27	TRBD1	CASRDRTGALYEQYF	TGTGCCAGCAGGGATAGGACAGGGGCTTTGTACGAGCAGTACTTC
TRBJ2-1	.	TRBV18	.	CASSPLLIKDGWQFF	TGTGCCAGCTCACCGTTACTAATTAAGGACGGGTGGCAGTTCTTC
TRBJ2-7	few	TRBV28	.	CASSSGASEQYF	TGTGCCAGCAGTTCCGGTGCGAGCGAGCAGTACTTC
TRBJ1-5	few	TRBV19	TRBD1	CASSTGTAGNQPQHF	TGTGCCAGTAGTACCGGGACAGCCGGGAATCAGCCCCAGCATTTT
TRBJ2-7	few	TRBV7-6	.	CASSLSVDSYEQYF	TGTGCCAGCAGCTTATCCGTTGATTCCTACGAGCAGTACTTC
TRBJ2-7	few	TRBV7-8	.	CASSLGLGGYEQYF	TGTGCCAGCAGCTTAGGACTAGGGGGGTACGAGCAGTACTTC
TRBJ2-1	few	TRBV24-1	TRBD2	CATRSGTTNEQFF	TGTGCCACCAGATCCGGGACTACCAATGAGCAGTTCTTC
TRBJ2-5	.	TRBV4-2	.	CASSQDPASETQYF	TGTGCCAGCAGCCAAGATCCAGCGTCTGAGACCCAGTACTTC
TRBJ2-2	many	TRBV7-2	.	CASSPQGSGELFF	TGTGCCAGCAGCCCACAGGGTTCCGGGGAGCTGTTTTTT
TRBJ1-5	few	TRBV28	.	CASIPLETIDSNQPQHF	TGTGCCAGCATCCCCCTCGAAACAATCGATAGCAATCAGCCCCAGCATTTT
TRBJ1-4	.	TRBV7-9	TRBD1	CASSTGQGAGKLFF	TGTGCCAGCAGCACCGGACAGGGGGCGGGAAAACTGTTTTTT
TRBJ2-3	.	TRBV6-2/TRBV6-3	TRBD2	CASSYSRAGADTQYF	TGTGCCAGCAGTTACTCGAGAGCGGGGGCAGATACGCAGTATTTT
TRBJ1-2	few	TRBV2	TRBD1	CASSEGTGNYGYTF	TGTGCCAGCAGTGAGGGGACAGGGAACTATGGCTACACCTTC
TRBJ1-1	.	TRBV12-3/TRBV12-4	.	CASSFSGLGNTEAFF	TGTGCCAGCAGTTTCTCCGGACTGGGGAACACTGAAGCTTTCTTT
TRBJ2-2	many	TRBV29-1	.	CSVDTGYTGELFF	TGCAGCGTTGACACAGGGTACACCGGGGAGCTGTTTTTT
TRBJ2-7	many	TRBV10-3	TRBD1	CAIGQGGEQYF	TGTGCCATCGGACAGGGTGGCGAGCAGTACTTC
TRBJ2-7	few	TRBV6-5	TRBD1	CASSYSRTGGSSSYEQYF	TGTGCCAGCAGTTACTCGAGGACAGGGGGTTCCAGCTCCTACGAGCAGTACTTC
TRBJ2-3	few	TRBV6-5	.	CASSYSAGGAGVDTQYF	TGTGCCAGCAGTTACTCCGCAGGGGGGGCCGGGGTAGATACGCAGTATTTT
TRBJ2-1	few	TRBV11-2	.	CASSYTPKNPRGANEQFF	TGTGCCAGCAGCTACACTCCTAAAAACCCCAGGGGGGCCAATGAGCAGTTCTTC
TRBJ2-7	.	TRBV28	TRBD1	CASSLRQGAKEQYF	TGTGCCAGCAGTTTAAGGCAGGGGGCTAAAGAGCAGTACTTC
TRBJ2-5	.	TRBV12-3/TRBV12-4	.	CASSDFDGETQYF	TGTGCCAGCAGTGACTTCGACGGAGAGACCCAGTACTTC
TRBJ1-5	.	TRBV12-3/TRBV12-4	.	CASSGMRGSNQPQHF	TGTGCCAGCAGTGGCATGAGGGGAAGCAATCAGCCCCAGCATTTT
TRBJ2-1	.	TRBV7-9	TRBD2	CASSSTSGRYNEQFF	TGTGCCAGCAGCTCTACTAGCGGGCGTTACAATGAGCAGTTCTTC
TRBJ2-7	many	TRBV4-1	TRBD1	CASSQGQGLTYEQYF	TGCGCCAGCAGCCAAGGACAGGGCTTAACCTACGAGCAGTACTTC
TRBJ1-3	.	TRBV9	TRBD1	CASSVAGGAGNTIYF	TGTGCCAGCAGCGTAGCAGGGGGCGCTGGAAACACCATATATTTT
TRBJ2-7	few	TRBV6-2/TRBV6-3	TRBD2	CASSWGLAGSEQYF	TGTGCCAGCAGTTGGGGACTAGCGGGGAGCGAGCAGTACTTC
TRBJ2-7	.	TRBV9	.	CASSVGSGGTYEQYF	TGTGCCAGCAGCGTAGGGTCAGGGGGGACCTACGAGCAGTACTTC
TRBJ2-1	.	TRBV6-1	TRBD2	CASRGLAGGESYNEQFF	TGTGCCAGCAGGGGACTAGCGGGAGGGGAGTCCTACAATGAGCAGTTCTTC
TRBJ2-2	.	TRBV12-3/TRBV12-4	TRBD2	CASSLGRGGGGELFF	TGTGCCAGCAGTTTGGGTCGGGGGGGCGGCGGGGAGCTGTTTTTT
TRBJ2-2	many	TRBV3-1	.	CASSQVPSNTGELFF	TGTGCCAGCAGCCAAGTCCCCTCGAACACCGGGGAGCTGTTTTTT
TRBJ2-7	.	TRBV11-2	.	CASTNRDEQYF	TGTGCCAGCACCAACAGGGACGAGCAGTACTTC
TRBJ2-1	.	TRBV19	.	CASSIGDSGEQFF	TGTGCCAGTAGTATAGGGGACTCCGGAGAGCAGTTCTTC
TRBJ2-7	.	TRBV20-1	TRBD2	CSASGGARSAEQYF	TGCAGTGCTAGCGGGGGGGCCCGTTCCGCGGAGCAGTACTTC
TRBJ2-1	few	TRBV2	TRBD2	CASSGSLAGRYLAEFF	TGTGCCAGCAGTGGAAGTCTAGCGGGGAGATATTTGGCGGAGTTCTTC
TRBJ2-1	few	TRBV11-2	TRBD1	CASSPSRTGSPSYNEQFF	TGTGCCAGCAGCCCCAGCCGGACAGGTTCGCCTTCCTACAATGAGCAGTTCTTC
TRBJ2-4	.	TRBV6-1	TRBD1	CASRTGQGAKNIQYF	TGTGCCAGCAGAACGGGACAGGGGGCCAAAAACATTCAGTACTTC
TRBJ2-3	few	TRBV3-1	.	CASSQPDKGGTQYF	TGTGCCAGCAGCCAACCGGATAAGGGAGGTACGCAGTATTTT
TRBJ2-3	.	TRBV5-1	.	CASSLAGHNTDTQYF	TGCGCCAGCAGCTTGGCGGGACATAATACAGATACGCAGTATTTT
TRBJ2-3	few	TRBV9	.	CASSVAGMGGTDTQYF	TGTGCCAGCAGCGTAGCCGGGATGGGAGGCACAGATACGCAGTATTTT
TRBJ2-2	.	TRBV11-1	TRBD2	CASSLYLGLAGISATGELFF	TGTGCCAGCAGCTTATATCTTGGACTAGCGGGGATCTCGGCCACCGGGGAGCTGTTTTTT
TRBJ1-6	.	TRBV12-3/TRBV12-4	TRBD1	CASTQGQGARTLHF	TGTGCCAGCACCCAAGGACAGGGGGCGCGGACCCTCCACTTT
TRBJ2-7	few	TRBV4-3	.	CASSQTRSGLRYEQYF	TGCGCCAGCAGCCAAACTCGGTCGGGACTGCGTTACGAGCAGTACTTC
TRBJ2-2	many	TRBV12-3/TRBV12-4	.	CASSLGAANTGELFF	TGTGCCAGCAGTTTAGGAGCGGCGAACACCGGGGAGCTGTTTTTT
TRBJ2-1	many	TRBV29-1	TRBD1	CSAKDRGGFDEQFF	TGCAGCGCCAAAGACAGGGGGGGCTTCGATGAGCAGTTCTTC
TRBJ2-7	.	TRBV20-1	.	CSAPVSTGRKVEQYF	TGCAGTGCCCCCGTCTCAACAGGGAGGAAGGTCGAGCAGTACTTC
TRBJ2-7	.	TRBV7-8	TRBD2	CASSVVTSGGNYEQYF	TGTGCCAGCAGCGTCGTGACTAGCGGGGGAAACTACGAGCAGTACTTC
TRBJ1-4	few	TRBV25-1	.	CASSESIRPGRGEKLFF	TGTGCCAGCAGTGAATCCATCCGGCCGGGGCGTGGTGAAAAACTGTTTTTT
TRBJ2-2	few	TRBV9	.	CASSVGRLAAGELFF	TGTGCCAGCAGCGTGGGACGGCTTGCGGCCGGGGAGCTGTTTTTT
TRBJ1-5	once	TRBV7-9	.	CASSKTDNQPQHF	TGTGCCAGCAGCAAGACAGACAATCAGCCCCAGCATTTT
TRBJ2-7	few	TRBV20-1	.	CSAPDSAGPRDEQYF	TGCAGTGCTCCGGACAGTGCAGGCCCCAGAGACGAGCAGTACTTC
TRBJ2-7	few	TRBV29-1	TRBD2	CSVEEVELAGTYEQYF	TGCAGCGTTGAAGAAGTGGAACTAGCGGGGACCTACGAGCAGTACTTC
TRBJ2-5	few	TRBV15	.	CATALDPAETQYF	TGTGCCACCGCATTGGACCCCGCAGAGACCCAGTACTTC
TRBJ1-1	.	TRBV28	.	CASSPIGSEYTNTEAFF	TGTGCCAGCAGCCCCATCGGGTCCGAATATACGAACACTGAAGCTTTCTTT
TRBJ1-1	.	TRBV28	.	CASRPQSPGNTEAFF	TGTGCCAGCAGGCCCCAGTCTCCCGGGAACACTGAAGCTTTCTTT
TRBJ2-5	.	TRBV20-1	.	CSASDRIGPLETQYF	TGCAGTGCTAGCGACCGAATAGGACCCCTGGAGACCCAGTACTTC
TRBJ1-5	few	TRBV10-3	TRBD1	CAISGQPTGKQPQHF	TGTGCCATCAGTGGCCAACCGACAGGGAAACAGCCCCAGCATTTT
TRBJ2-4	few	TRBV12-3/TRBV12-4	.	CASSPPGPNIQYF	TGTGCCAGCAGCCCACCTGGACCAAACATTCAGTACTTC